These T cell receptor beta chains were read from a single sample in a study of cytomegalovirus exposure and HLA in healthy donors. Here immunoSEQ multiplex PCR was the method, and the copy in TCRdb shows in-frame clones only, minus some. This sample yields 100,000 to 150,000 clones, of which around 72% are seen a single time; about 4% belongs to the top ten. Sequencing used PBMCs. These receptors all come from a man in his thirties or forties in good health and CMV-seronegative. The CDR3 runs from the conserved cysteine through the conserved F or W. Each record gives: J gene, V gene, D gene, clone size, CDR3 DNA, CDR3 protein. A D gene is named only where the DNA matches it firmly. The size entry is marked missing in some rows and otherwise reads once, few, many or a size class.

>TRBJ1-6|TRBV7-2|TRBD1|-
TGTGCCAGCAGGCCTACAGGGGTCAGGTCTTCACCCCTCCACTTT
CASRPTGVRSSPLHF
>TRBJ2-2|TRBV5-1|TRBD2|-
TGCGCCAGCAGCTTAACCCGGGGGGGGACCGGGGAGCTGTTTTTT
CASSLTRGGTGELFF
>TRBJ2-1|TRBV18|TRBD1|-
TGTGCCAGCTCACGTCTCCAGGACAGGGGGGGGAATGAGCAGTTCTTC
CASSRLQDRGGNEQFF
>TRBJ2-1|TRBV2|TRBD2|-
TGTGCCAGCAGACTAGCGGGGGCCCCCGGCTACAATGAGCAGTTCTTC
CASRLAGAPGYNEQFF
>TRBJ2-7|TRBV19|TRBD1|-
TGTGCCAGTAGCATGGGACCACAGGGGTCCTCCTACGAGCAGTACTTC
CASSMGPQGSSYEQYF
>TRBJ2-1|TRBV11-3|-|-
TGTGCCAGCAGCTTCGGTCGATACAATGAGCAGTTCTTC
CASSFGRYNEQFF
>TRBJ1-2|TRBV9|TRBD1|-
TGTGCCAGCAGCACCGATCCGGGACAGGGGCGCTACACCTTC
CASSTDPGQGRYTF
>TRBJ1-2|TRBV4-1|-|once
TGCGCCAGCAGCCAAGAGCGTGGGGCTCCTATGAGCTACACCTTC
CASSQERGAPMSYTF
>TRBJ2-1|TRBV11-3|-|-
TGTGCCAGCAGCTGGGGGGAAGGCTATGAGCAGTTCTTC
CASSWGEGYEQFF
>TRBJ1-1|TRBV27|TRBD1|-
TGTGCCAGCAGTTTACCCGAACAGGGGTTCCGGGGCCCGCCTGAAGCTTTCTTT
CASSLPEQGFRGPPEAFF
>TRBJ2-7|TRBV11-2|TRBD2|few
TGTGCCAGCAGCATTAGCGGGGGGGGTACCTACGAGCAGTACTTC
CASSISGGGTYEQYF
>TRBJ1-1|TRBV28|TRBD1|-
TGTGCCAGCAGTTTGGGGGCAGGGGGGTGGACGGCTGAAGCTTTCTTT
CASSLGAGGWTAEAFF
>TRBJ1-4|TRBV5-1|TRBD1|-
TGCGCCAGCAGCCCCAGACAGGGCCCCGGGGAAAAACTGTTTTTT
CASSPRQGPGEKLFF
>TRBJ1-1|TRBV27|-|-
TGTGCCAGCAGTCCCGGACAGAGTGAAGCTTTCTTT
CASSPGQSEAFF